The 8 T cell receptor beta chains given below trace back to one sample, sequenced in a study of OX40 agonist ivuxolimab in advanced cancers. The receptor library was made with the immunoSEQ multiplex PCR assay. What TCRdb holds here is the immuneACCESS table cut down to in-frame rearrangements. Part of the clones is not present; checked against another copy, under half of the missing clones reflect an unresolved V gene, and the others are unexplained. The table for this sample lists tens of thousands of clones; about 91% of them were counted only once. The ten largest clones add up to more than 2.5% of the sample. This specimen consisted of CD4+ or CD8+ T cells sorted from blood, obtained in a trial of the OX40 agonist ivuxolimab. These receptors came from an adult with an advanced solid tumor such as melanoma, head and neck, liver or kidney cancer.

The chain links TRBV2 to TRBJ2-6, with D tentatively TRBD1 or TRBD2 (5 bases each). V was cut by 6 bases and J by 0 bases, with 9 bases left in between. Per the germline V gene, CDR1 is SNHLY and CDR2 is FYNNEI. The CDR3 runs 15 residues. The CDR3 DNA reads TGTGCCAGCAGGGGGGTCCACTCTGGGGCCAACGTCCTGACTTTC. Its translation: CASRGVHSGANVLTF. The full variable domain, its missing parts supplied by reference TRBV2 and TRBJ2-6, is EPEVTQTPSHQVTQMGQEVILRCVPISNHLYFYWYRQILGQKVEFLVSFYNNEISEKSEIFDDQFSVERPDGSNFTLKIRSTKLEDSAMYFCASRGVHSGANVLTFGAGSRLTVL.

The V call is TRBV5-1, the J call TRBJ2-7, with 9 bases matching TRBD1. Germline assignment: CDR1 SGHRS and CDR2 YFSETQ. This CDR3 has 15 amino acids. Unmatched junction bases numbered 5, after V lost 0 bases and J lost 4 bases. Here the CDR3 DNA reads TGCGCCAGCAGCTTGGCCGGGACAGGGATATACGAGCAGTACTTC. Its protein is CASSLAGTGIYEQYF.

This clone has just a few counts. This chain connects TRBV2 to TRBJ1-3; D is unclear. Per germline, CDR1 SNHLY and CDR2 FYNNEI. CDR3 length: 13 residues. The V gene lost 2 bases and the J gene lost 4 bases, with 6 bases spanning the gap. CDR3 amino acids: CASSEQAGNTIYF. The CDR3 DNA reads as TGTGCCAGCAGTGAACAGGCGGGAAACACCATATATTTT.

This chain links TRBV7-8 with TRBJ1-1; D is ambiguous. Per the germline V gene, CDR1 is SGHVS and CDR2 is FQNEAQ. The V and J ends lost 1 base and 5 bases respectively, with 2 bases between them. CDR3 length: 11 amino acids. CDR3 DNA sequence: TGTGCCAGCAGCTTAGAGACTGAAGCTTTCTTT. This sequence encodes CASSLETEAFF.

The chain couples TRBV27 to TRBJ2-3; the D call may be TRBD1 or TRBD2 (5 bases each). CDR3 length equals 14 residues. V gave up 7 bases and J gave up 0 bases, with 11 bases separating them. CDR1 is MNHEY and CDR2 is SMNVEV in the germline V gene (reference sequence). The CDR3 loop reads CASMRGLSTDTQYF. For the CDR3, the DNA is TGTGCCAGCATGAGGGGTTTAAGCACAGATACGCAGTATTTT.

The genes are TRBV6-6 and TRBJ2-1; the D is unclear. Germline assignment: CDR1 MNHNY and CDR2 SVGAGI (reference sequence). With 7 bases removed from V and 2 bases from J, the gap between germline ends came to 9 bases. CDR3 length equals 13 residues. The CDR3 DNA reads TGTGCCAGCACCCCGCGCCCCTACAATGAGCAGTTCTTC. Protein sequence: CASTPRPYNEQFF.

This rearrangement joins TRBV4-3 to TRBJ2-5; 8 nucleotides line up with TRBD1. The V segment lost 1 base and the J segment 5 bases; nucleotides outside the gene matches: 0. The CDR3 length is 13 residues. From germline, CDR1 is LGHNA and CDR2 YSLEER. The CDR3 region is CASSQGQGETQYF. In DNA, the CDR3 is TGCGCCAGCAGCCAAGGACAGGGGGAGACCCAGTACTTC.

The chain recombines TRBV10-3 with TRBJ2-5; no firm D call. The V and J ends lost 10 bases and 5 bases respectively, with 17 bases between them. CDR1 and CDR2 from the germline V gene are ENHRY and SYGVKD. The CDR3 runs 13 residues. CDR3 nucleotide sequence: TGTGCCACCGCGGTCGACCCGAGGGAGACCCAGTACTTC. Its protein product is CATAVDPRETQYF.